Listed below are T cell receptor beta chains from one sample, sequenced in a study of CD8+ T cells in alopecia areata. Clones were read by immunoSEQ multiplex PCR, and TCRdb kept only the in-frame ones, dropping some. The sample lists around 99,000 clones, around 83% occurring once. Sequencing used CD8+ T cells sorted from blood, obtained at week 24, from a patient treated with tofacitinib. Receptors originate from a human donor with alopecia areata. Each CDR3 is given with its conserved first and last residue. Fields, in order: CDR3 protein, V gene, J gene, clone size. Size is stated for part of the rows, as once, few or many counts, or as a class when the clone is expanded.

CDR3aa: CASSPSDTRTYEQYF
v_gene: TRBV4-1
j_gene: TRBJ2-7
abundance: -

CDR3aa: CASSSYSQGVENIQYF
v_gene: TRBV6-5
j_gene: TRBJ2-4
abundance: -

CDR3aa: CASRNRLADTQYF
v_gene: TRBV27
j_gene: TRBJ2-3
abundance: -

CDR3aa: CASSQTLSPTQYF
v_gene: TRBV14
j_gene: TRBJ2-5
abundance: -

CDR3aa: CASSADPSTDTQYF
v_gene: TRBV7-6
j_gene: TRBJ2-3
abundance: -

CDR3aa: CASSLAVADTQYF
v_gene: TRBV5-4
j_gene: TRBJ2-3
abundance: -

CDR3aa: CASSPQPTGLNEQFF
v_gene: TRBV6-4
j_gene: TRBJ2-1
abundance: -

CDR3aa: CASSPRQGSQETQYF
v_gene: TRBV5-1
j_gene: TRBJ2-5
abundance: -

CDR3aa: CASSSGTSGGENIQYF
v_gene: TRBV5-4
j_gene: TRBJ2-4
abundance: -

CDR3aa: CASSLDGGTSYNEQFF
v_gene: TRBV7-9
j_gene: TRBJ2-1
abundance: once